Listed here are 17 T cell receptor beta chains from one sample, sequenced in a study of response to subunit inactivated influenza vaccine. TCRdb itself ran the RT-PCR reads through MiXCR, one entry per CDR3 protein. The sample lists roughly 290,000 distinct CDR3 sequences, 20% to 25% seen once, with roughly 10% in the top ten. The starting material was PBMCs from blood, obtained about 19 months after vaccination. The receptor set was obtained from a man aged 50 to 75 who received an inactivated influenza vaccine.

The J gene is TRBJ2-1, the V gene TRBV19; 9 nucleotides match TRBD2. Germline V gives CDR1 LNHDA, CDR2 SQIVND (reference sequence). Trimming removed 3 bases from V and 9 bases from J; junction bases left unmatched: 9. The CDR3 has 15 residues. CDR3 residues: CASSISSGRSFEQFF. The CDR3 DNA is TGTGCCAGTAGTATTAGTAGCGGGAGAAGTTTTGAGCAGTTCTTC. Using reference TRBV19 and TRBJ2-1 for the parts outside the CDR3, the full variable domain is DGGITQSPKYLFRKEGQNVTLSCEQNLNHDAMYWYRQDPGQGLRLIYYSQIVNDFQKGDIAEGYSVSREKKESFPLTVTSAQKNPTAFYLCASSISSGRSFEQFFGPGTRLTVL.

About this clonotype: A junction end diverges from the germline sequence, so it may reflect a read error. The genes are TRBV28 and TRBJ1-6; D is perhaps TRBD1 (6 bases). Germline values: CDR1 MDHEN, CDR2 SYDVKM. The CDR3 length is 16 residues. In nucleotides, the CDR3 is TGTGCCAGCAGACCCCAGGGGTTCTCCTACAATTCACCCCTCCACTTT. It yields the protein CASRPQGFSYNSPLHF. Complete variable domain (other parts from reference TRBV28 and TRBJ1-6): DVKVTQSSRYLVKRTGEKVFLECVQDMDHENMFWYRQDPGLGLRLIYFSYDVKMKEKGDIPEGYSVSREKKERFSLILESASTNQTSMYLCASRPQGFSYNSPLHFGNGTRLTVT.

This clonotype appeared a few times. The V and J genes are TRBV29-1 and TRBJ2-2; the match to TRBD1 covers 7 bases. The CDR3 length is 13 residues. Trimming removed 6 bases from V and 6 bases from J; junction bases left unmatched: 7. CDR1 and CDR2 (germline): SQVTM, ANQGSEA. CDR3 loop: CSVLTGASGELFF. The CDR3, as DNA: TGCAGCGTACTAACAGGGGCCTCCGGGGAGCTGTTTTTT.

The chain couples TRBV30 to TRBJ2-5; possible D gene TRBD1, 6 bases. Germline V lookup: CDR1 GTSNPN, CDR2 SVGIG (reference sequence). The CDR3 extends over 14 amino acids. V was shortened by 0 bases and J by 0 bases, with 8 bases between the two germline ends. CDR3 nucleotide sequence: TGTGCCTGGAGTGTGGGGGCAAACCAAGAGACCCAGTACTTC. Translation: CAWSVGANQETQYF.

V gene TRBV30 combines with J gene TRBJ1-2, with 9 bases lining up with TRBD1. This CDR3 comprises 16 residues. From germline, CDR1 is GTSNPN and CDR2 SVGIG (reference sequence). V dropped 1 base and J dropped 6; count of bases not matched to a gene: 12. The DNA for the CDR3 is TGTGCCTGGAGTGCTAACCGGGACAGGGCTTTCCATGGCTACACCTTC. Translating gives CAWSANRDRAFHGYTF.

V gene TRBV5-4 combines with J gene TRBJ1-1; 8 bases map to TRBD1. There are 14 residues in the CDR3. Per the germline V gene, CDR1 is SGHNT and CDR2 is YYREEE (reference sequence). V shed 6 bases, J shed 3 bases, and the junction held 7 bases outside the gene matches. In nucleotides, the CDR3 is TGTGCCAGCAACAGGGGGGGAGTGGACACTGAAGCTTTCTTT. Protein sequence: CASNRGGVDTEAFF. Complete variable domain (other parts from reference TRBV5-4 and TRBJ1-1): ETGVTQSPTHLIKTRGQQVTLRCSSQSGHNTVSWYQQALGQGPQFIFQYYREEENGRGNFPPRFSGLQFPNYSSELNVNALELDDSALYLCASNRGGVDTEAFFGQGTRLTVV.

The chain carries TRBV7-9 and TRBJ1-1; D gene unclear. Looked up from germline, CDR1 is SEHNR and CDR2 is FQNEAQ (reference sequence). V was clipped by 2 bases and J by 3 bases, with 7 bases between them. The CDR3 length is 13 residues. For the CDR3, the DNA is TGTGCCAGCAGCTTACTGGCCCACACTGAAGCTTTCTTT. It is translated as CASSLLAHTEAFF.

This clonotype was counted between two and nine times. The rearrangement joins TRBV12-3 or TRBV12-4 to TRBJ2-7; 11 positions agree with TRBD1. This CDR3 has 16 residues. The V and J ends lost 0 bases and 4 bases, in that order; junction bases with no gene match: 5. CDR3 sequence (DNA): TGTGCCAGCAGTTTAGCGGGACAGGGGGGAGCGTACGAGCAGTACTTC. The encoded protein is CASSLAGQGGAYEQYF.

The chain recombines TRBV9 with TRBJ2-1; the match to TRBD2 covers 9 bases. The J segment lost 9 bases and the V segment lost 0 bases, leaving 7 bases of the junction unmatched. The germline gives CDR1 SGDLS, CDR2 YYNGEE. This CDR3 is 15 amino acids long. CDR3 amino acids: CASSVGRGGLPEQFF. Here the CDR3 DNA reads TGTGCCAGCAGCGTAGGGCGGGGGGGCCTACCTGAGCAGTTCTTC. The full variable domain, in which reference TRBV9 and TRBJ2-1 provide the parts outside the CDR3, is DSGVTQTPKHLITATGQRVTLRCSPRSGDLSVYWYQQSLDQGLQFLIQYYNGEERAKGNILERFSAQQFPDLHSELNLSSLELGDSALYFCASSVGRGGLPEQFFGPGTRLTVL.

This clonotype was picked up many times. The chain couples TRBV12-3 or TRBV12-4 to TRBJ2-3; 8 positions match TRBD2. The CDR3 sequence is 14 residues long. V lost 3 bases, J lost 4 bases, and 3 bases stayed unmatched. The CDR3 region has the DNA TGTGCCAGCAGTTTGTCGGGGGGGCCAGATACGCAGTATTTT. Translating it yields CASSLSGGPDTQYF.

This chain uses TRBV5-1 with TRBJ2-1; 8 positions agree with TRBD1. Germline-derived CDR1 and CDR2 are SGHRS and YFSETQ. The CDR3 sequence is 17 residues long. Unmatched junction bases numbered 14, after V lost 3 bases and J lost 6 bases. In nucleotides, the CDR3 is TGCGCCAGCAGCTACCTTTTCGAGACAGGGGAGTTCAATGAGCAGTTCTTC. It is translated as CASSYLFETGEFNEQFF.

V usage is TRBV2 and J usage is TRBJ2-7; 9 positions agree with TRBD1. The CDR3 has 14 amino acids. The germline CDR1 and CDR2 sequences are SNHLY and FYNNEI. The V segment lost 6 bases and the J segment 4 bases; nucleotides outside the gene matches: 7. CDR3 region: CASRTGQGTYEQYF. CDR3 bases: TGTGCCAGCAGGACGGGACAGGGTACTTACGAGCAGTACTTC. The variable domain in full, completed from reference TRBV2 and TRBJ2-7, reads EPEVTQTPSHQVTQMGQEVILRCVPISNHLYFYWYRQILGQKVEFLVSFYNNEISEKSEIFDDQFSVERPDGSNFTLKIRSTKLEDSAMYFCASRTGQGTYEQYFGPGTRLTVT.

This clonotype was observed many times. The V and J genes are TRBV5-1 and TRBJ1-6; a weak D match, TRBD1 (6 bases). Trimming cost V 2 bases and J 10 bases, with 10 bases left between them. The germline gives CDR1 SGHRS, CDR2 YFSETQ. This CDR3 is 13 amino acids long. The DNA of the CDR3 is TGCGCCAGCAGCTTTGAGGGGGGCTCACCCCTCCACTTT. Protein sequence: CASSFEGGSPLHF.

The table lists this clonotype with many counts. CDR3 protein: CASSLGGLNYGYTF. The CDR3 nucleotides are TGTGCCAGCAGTTTGGGGGGCTTAAACTATGGCTACACCTTC. The V gene is TRBV12-3 or TRBV12-4, the J gene TRBJ1-2; D may be TRBD1 (6 bases). With 3 bases removed from V and 2 bases from J, the gap between germline ends came to 10 bases. The length of the CDR3 is 14 residues.

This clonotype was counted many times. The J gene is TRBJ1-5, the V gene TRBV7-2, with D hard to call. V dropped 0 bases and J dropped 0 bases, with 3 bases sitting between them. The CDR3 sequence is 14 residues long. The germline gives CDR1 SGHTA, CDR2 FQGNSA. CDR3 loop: CASSLAASNQPQHF. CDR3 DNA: TGTGCCAGCAGCTTAGCAGCTAGCAATCAGCCCCAGCATTTT. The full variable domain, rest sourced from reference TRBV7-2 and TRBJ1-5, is GAGVSQSPSNKVTEKGKDVELRCDPISGHTALYWYRQSLGQGLEFLIYFQGNSAPDKSGLPSDRFSAERTGGSVSTLTIQRTQQEDSAVYLCASSLAASNQPQHFGDGTRLSIL.

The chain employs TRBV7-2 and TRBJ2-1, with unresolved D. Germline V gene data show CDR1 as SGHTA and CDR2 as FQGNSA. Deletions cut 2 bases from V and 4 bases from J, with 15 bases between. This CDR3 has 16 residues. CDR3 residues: CASSLRPSLQYNEQFF. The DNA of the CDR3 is TGTGCCAGCAGCTTAAGGCCCTCACTGCAATACAATGAGCAGTTCTTC.

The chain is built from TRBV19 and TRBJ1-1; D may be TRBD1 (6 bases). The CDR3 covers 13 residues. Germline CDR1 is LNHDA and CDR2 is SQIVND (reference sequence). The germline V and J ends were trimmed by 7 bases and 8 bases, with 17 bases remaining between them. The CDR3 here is CASITTPGTEAFF. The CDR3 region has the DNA TGTGCCAGTATAACCACTCCCGGGACAGAAGCTTTCTTT.